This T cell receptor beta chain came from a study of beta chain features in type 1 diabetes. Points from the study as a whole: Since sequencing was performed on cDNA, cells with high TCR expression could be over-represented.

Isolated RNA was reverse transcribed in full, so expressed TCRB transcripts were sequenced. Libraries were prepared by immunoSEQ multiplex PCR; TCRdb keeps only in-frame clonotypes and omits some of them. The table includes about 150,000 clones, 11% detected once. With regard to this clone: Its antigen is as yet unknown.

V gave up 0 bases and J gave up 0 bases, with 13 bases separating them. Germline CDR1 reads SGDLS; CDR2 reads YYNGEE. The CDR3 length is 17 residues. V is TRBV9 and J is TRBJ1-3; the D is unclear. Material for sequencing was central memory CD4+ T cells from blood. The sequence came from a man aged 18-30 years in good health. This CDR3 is CASSVAPLQSSGNTIYF. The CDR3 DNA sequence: TGTGCCAGCAGCGTAGCCCCCCTCCAGAGCTCTGGAAACACCATATATTTT.